The source of this T cell receptor (beta chain) is a study of shared clonotypes between healthy human individuals. The naive CD8 fraction comprised CD45RO-negative cells positively selected for CCR7 and excluded terminally differentiated effector memory CD45RA+ cells. None of the donors, who were healthy HIV-negative adults, had recently had acute infections or vaccinations. The CDR3 extends over 18 amino acids. Trimming removed 7 bases from V and 1 base from J; junction bases left unmatched: 10. Germline V gene sequence: CDR1 WNHNN, CDR2 SYGVQD (reference sequence). Sequencing was at deep level. Clones were read by immunoSEQ multiplex PCR, and TCRdb kept only the in-frame ones, dropping some. The sample lists around 1.9 million clones, about 93% occurring once.

Specimen: naive CD8+ T cells from PBMCs. This TCR derives from a man between 18 and 35 years old in good health. Some clones in this sample may be carry-over from other donors' samples. V gene TRBV10-1 combines with J gene TRBJ2-6; 10 bases map to TRBD1. The CDR3 DNA follows: TGCGCCAGCACTGAAAGGGACAGGGGACCTTCTGGGGCCAACGTCCTGACTTTC. This sequence encodes CASTERDRGPSGANVLTF.